This entry concerns a single T cell receptor beta chain. The antigen it recognizes is unknown. No much larger clone exists at a distance of one base, and base qualities are not known. Donors were healthy HIV-negative adults with no recently reported acute infections or vaccinations. Every donor was a Caucasian adult living in Nashville, Tennessee, USA. CD4+ T cells were enriched by magnetic negative selection, after which naive cells were positively selected on CD45RA and the negative fraction was taken as the memory subset. After blood collection by leukapheresis, PBMCs were isolated using Ficoll-Histopaque density gradient centrifugation and then cryopreserved in the vapor phase of liquid nitrogen. Analytical flow cytometry was used to check the purity and quantity of every magnetically sorted T cell population. From each sorted fraction, genomic DNA was isolated and quantified by UV absorbance on a Nanodrop 2000c.

This entry comes from a study of shared clonotypes between healthy human individuals (dated by TCRdb to between 2020 and 2021). Describing the broader study: Two women and a few men aged 18 to 49 years were included in the cohort. For each donor, CD4 naive and CD4 memory were each given three plates, CD8 naive was given two plates, and CD8 memory was given one plate. The study deeply sequenced blood TCR repertoires of five healthy adults to estimate repertoire size and the extent of clonotype sharing between individuals. Libraries were prepared and TCR repertoires were sequenced by different laboratories using diverse techniques, in order to increase sequencing depth and limit assay-specific biases. Between about 0.9 and 9 billion PBMCs per donor were obtained by leukapheresis. The paper's findings and limits, for the study overall: Only blood was sampled, and tissue TCR repertoires likely differ from those in blood. About 5% of naive CD4, 3.5% of naive CD8, 2% to 2.5% of memory CD4, and 0.4% of memory CD8 clonotypes were shared across several donors. Incomplete sequencing was indicated by rarefaction of sorted-subset datasets, despite the large sequencing depth. Estimated clonotype richness was generally larger for naive than for memory subsets. Pairwise subsampling indicated that sequencing depth was expected to affect the degree of clonotype sharing among donors. Compared with non-shared clonotypes, clonotypes shared by all four sorted-subset donors had higher generation probabilities. Because the study included only a small number of donors, the genetic and exposure-history diversity represented was limited.

Using the deep immunoSEQ assay, TCR CDR3 regions were amplified from genomic DNA by multiplex PCR. Extracted genomic DNA from each cell subset was distributed evenly across all wells of several immunoSEQ 96-well plates, and each plate was treated as a replicate. Each replicate PCR for sorted subsets received about 0.2 ug genomic DNA, equal to tens of thousands of T cell genomes. Purified libraries were quantified with a Qubit 3.0 fluorometer, sized on a Bioanalyzer 2100, and re-quantified with the KAPA Library Quantification kit. Every immunoSEQ 96-well plate was sequenced on a separate single-read 150-cycle Illumina NextSeq 550 flow cell. The original methods were these. Because the immunoSEQ output included only junctional sequences and no quality scores, the filtering could not be the same as the filtering used for full-length reads. Sequences were annotated with PyIR, a Python wrapper for IgBLAST v1.9, using IMGT germline references to assign V/J genes and CDR3. Reads were filtered out if the reads had weak V/J assignments (E-value above 1e-6), no CDR3, stop codons, out-of-frame junctions, or ambiguous translated residues. V3J clonotypes were defined by identical inferred V gene, J gene, and CDR3 amino acid sequence. The percentage overlap between two repertoires was calculated by dividing the number of shared unique clonotypes by the size of the smaller repertoire. Three approaches were used to assess repertoire richness: RTK rarefaction, the Chao1 estimator, and Recon v2.1 estimates of unobserved clonotypes. Generation probabilities for all TCRbeta clonotypes obtained by the gDNA method from several donors were computed using OLGA. TCRdb's version of the immuneACCESS table is confined to in-frame rearrangements and falls short of the full clone set. An unresolved V gene accounts for under half of the shortfall where checked; the remainder is of unknown origin. D and trimming were read from the DNA, whereas the V and J calls and clone size are those reported in that table. The sample includes about a million clones, with about 77% observed a single time. In total, the top ten clones hold over 1.3% of the sample.

V lost 4 bases and J lost 3 bases; the stretch between them is 9 bases long. Counted from cysteine to phenylalanine, this CDR3 has 13 amino acids. Only CDR3 DNA remains: 39 bases, in frame from the first base. The germline V gene yields SGHDT for CDR1 and YYEEEE for CDR2. The chain is encoded by TRBV5-6 joined to TRBJ2-3, with TRBD2 perhaps the D gene, on 6 matching bases. The sequenced material came from memory CD4+ T cells sorted from blood. The label giving this sample's cell subset or site can be read as: CD45RA-negative fraction. The clonotype was recovered from a man aged 18 to 35 in good health. The DNA sequence is given as TGTGCCAGCAGCCTCGGGACTACAGATACGCAGTATTTT. It codes for CASSLGTTDTQYF.